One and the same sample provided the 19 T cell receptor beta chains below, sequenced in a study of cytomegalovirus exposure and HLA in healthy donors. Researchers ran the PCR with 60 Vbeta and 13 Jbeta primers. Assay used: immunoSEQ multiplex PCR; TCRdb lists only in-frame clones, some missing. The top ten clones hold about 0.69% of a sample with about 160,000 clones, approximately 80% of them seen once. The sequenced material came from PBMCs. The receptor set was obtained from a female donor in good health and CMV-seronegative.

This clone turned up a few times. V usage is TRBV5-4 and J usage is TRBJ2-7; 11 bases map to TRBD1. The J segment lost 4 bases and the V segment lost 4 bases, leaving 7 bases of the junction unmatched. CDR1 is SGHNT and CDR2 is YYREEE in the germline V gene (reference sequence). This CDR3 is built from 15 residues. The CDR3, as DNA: TGTGCCAGCAGCCCCACCGGGACAGGGGGGTACGAGCAGTACTTC. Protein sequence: CASSPTGTGGYEQYF.

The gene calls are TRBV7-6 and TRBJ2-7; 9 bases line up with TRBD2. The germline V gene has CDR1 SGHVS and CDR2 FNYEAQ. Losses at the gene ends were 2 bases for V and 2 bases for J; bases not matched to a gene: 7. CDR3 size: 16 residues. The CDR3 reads CASSLSLAGPTYEQYF. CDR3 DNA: TGTGCCAGCAGCTTAAGCCTAGCGGGGCCCACCTACGAGCAGTACTTC.

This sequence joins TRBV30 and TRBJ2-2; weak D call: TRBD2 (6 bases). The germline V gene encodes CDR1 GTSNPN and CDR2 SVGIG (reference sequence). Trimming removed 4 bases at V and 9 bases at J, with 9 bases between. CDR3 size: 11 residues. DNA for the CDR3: TGTGCCTGGAACCGGGAGAGGGAGCTGTTTTTT. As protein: CAWNRERELFF.

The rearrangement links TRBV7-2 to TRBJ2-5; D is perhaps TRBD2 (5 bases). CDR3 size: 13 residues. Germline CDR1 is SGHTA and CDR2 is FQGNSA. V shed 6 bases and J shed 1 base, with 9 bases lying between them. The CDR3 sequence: CASSPGIQETQYF. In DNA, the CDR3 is TGTGCCAGCAGTCCCGGGATCCAAGAGACCCAGTACTTC.

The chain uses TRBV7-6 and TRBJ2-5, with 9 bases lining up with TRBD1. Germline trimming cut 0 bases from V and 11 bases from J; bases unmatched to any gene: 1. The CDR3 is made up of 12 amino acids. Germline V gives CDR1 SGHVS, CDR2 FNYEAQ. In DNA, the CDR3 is TGTGCCAGCAGCTTAGCAGGGACAGGGCAGTACTTC. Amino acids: CASSLAGTGQYF. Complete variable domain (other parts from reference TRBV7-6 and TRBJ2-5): GAGVSQSPRYKVTKRGQDVALRCDPISGHVSLYWYRQALGQGPEFLTYFNYEAQQDKSGLPNDRFSAERPEGSISTLTIQRTEQRDSAMYRCASSLAGTGQYFGPGTRLLVL.

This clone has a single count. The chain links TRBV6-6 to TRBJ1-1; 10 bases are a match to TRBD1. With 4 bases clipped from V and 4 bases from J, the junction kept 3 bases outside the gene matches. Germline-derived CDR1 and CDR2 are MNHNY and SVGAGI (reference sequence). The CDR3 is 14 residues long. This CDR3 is CASSSGQGSTEAFF. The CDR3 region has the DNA TGTGCCAGCAGTTCGGGACAGGGGAGCACTGAAGCTTTCTTT.

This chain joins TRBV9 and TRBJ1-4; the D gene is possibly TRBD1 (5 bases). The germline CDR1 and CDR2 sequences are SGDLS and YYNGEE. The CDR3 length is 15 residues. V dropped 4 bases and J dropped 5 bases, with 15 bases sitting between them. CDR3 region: CASSSLDRENEKLFF. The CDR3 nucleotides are TGTGCCAGCAGCTCACTTGACAGAGAGAATGAAAAACTGTTTTTT.

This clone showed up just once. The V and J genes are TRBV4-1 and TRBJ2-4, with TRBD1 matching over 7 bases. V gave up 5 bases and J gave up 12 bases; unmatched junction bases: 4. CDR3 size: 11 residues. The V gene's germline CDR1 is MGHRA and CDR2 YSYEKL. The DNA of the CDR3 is TGCGCCAGCAGCTCACAGGGGAGTCAGTACTTC. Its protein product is CASSSQGSQYF.

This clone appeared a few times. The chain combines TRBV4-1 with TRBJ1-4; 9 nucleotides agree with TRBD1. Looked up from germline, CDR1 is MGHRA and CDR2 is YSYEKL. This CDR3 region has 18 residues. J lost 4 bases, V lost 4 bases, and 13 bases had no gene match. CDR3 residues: CASSPGRVADRGNEKLFF. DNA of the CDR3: TGCGCCAGCAGCCCCGGAAGGGTCGCGGACAGGGGTAATGAAAAACTGTTTTTT.

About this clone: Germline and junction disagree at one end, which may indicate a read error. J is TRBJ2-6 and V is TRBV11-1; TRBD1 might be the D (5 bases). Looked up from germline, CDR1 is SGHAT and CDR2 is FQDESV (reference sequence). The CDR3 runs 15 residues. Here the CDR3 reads CASSFLGSGANGLTF. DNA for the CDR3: TGTGCCAGCAGCTTTTTGGGCTCTGGGGCCAACGGCCTGACTTTC.

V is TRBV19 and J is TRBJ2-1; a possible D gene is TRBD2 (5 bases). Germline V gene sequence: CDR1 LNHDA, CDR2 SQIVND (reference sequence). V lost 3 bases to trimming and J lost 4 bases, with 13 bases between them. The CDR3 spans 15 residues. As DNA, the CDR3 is TGTGCCAGTAGTATTTCCCCCCCGGGATACAATGAGCAGTTCTTC. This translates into CASSISPPGYNEQFF.

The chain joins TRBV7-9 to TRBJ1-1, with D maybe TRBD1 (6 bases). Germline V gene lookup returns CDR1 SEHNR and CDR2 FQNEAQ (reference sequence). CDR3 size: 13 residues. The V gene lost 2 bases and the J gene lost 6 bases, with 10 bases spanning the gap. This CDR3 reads CASSLQGSAEAFF. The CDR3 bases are TGTGCCAGCAGCTTACAGGGGAGCGCTGAAGCTTTCTTT.

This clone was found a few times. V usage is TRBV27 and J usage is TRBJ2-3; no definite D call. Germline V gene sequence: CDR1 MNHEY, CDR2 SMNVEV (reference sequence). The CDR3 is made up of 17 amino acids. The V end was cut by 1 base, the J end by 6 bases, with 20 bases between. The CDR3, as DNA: TGTGCCAGCAGTTTATTGTCTATGTTGGCGGTTGGGGATACGCAGTATTTT. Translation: CASSLLSMLAVGDTQYF.

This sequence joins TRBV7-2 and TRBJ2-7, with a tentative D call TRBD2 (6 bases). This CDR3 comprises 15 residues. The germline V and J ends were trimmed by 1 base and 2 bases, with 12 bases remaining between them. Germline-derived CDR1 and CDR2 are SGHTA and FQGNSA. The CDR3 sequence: CASSLGASDTYEQYF. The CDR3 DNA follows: TGTGCCAGCAGCTTAGGGGCTAGCGACACCTACGAGCAGTACTTC.

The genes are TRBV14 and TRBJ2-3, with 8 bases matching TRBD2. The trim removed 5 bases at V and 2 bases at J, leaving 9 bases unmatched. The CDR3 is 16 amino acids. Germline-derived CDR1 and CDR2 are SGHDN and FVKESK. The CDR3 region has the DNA TGTGCCAGCAGCTTTGGAGGGACTAGTCTCACAGATACGCAGTATTTT. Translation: CASSFGGTSLTDTQYF.

CDR3 nucleotide sequence: TGTGCCAGCAGCTTATCCGGTTTCACTGAAGCTTTCTTT. It codes for CASSLSGFTEAFF. The chain employs TRBV7-3 and TRBJ1-1; the D is unclear. The germline V and J ends were trimmed by 2 bases and 4 bases, with 8 bases remaining between them. This CDR3 has 13 residues. The V gene's germline CDR1 is SGHTA and CDR2 FQGTGA.

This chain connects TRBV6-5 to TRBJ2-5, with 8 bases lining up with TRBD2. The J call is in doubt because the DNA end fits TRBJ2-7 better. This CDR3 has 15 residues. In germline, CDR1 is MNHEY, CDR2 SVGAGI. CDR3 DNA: TGTGCCAGCAGTTACGAGCGGGGGATAAGCTACGAGCAGTACTTC. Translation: CASSYERGISYEQYF.

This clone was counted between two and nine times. This CDR3 reads CASIPRDRSSEQYF. CDR3 nucleotide sequence: TGTGCCAGCATTCCTCGGGACAGATCTAGCGAGCAGTACTTC. The rearrangement joins TRBV5-5 to TRBJ2-7; 7 bases map to TRBD1. This CDR3 has 14 amino acids. The V segment lost 6 bases and the J segment 6 bases; nucleotides outside the gene matches: 12. Germline V gives CDR1 SGHKS, CDR2 YYEKEE (reference sequence).

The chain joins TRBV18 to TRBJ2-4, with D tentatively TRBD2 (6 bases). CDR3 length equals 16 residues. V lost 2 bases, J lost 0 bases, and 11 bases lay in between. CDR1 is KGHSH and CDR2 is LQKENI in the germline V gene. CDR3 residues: CASSPSQGLAKNIQYF. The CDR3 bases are TGTGCCAGCTCACCAAGTCAGGGACTAGCCAAAAACATTCAGTACTTC. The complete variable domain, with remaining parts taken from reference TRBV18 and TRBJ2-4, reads NAGVMQNPRHLVRRRGQEARLRCSPMKGHSHVYWYRQLPEEGLKFMVYLQKENIIDESGMPKERFSAEFPKEGPSILRIQQVVRGDSAAYFCASSPSQGLAKNIQYFGAGTRLSVL.